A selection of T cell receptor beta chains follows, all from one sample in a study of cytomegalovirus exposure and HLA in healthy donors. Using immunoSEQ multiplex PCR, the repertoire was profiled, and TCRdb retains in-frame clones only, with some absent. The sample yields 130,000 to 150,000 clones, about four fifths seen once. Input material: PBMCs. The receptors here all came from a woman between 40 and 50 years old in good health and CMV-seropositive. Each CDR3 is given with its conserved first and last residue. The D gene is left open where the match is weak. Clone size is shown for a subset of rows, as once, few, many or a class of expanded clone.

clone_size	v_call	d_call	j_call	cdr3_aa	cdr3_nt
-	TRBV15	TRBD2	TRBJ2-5	CATSIRGGQETQYF	TGTGCCACCAGCATCCGGGGGGGCCAAGAGACCCAGTACTTC
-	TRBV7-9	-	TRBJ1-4	CASSLGAFTTNEKLFF	TGTGCCAGCAGCTTAGGAGCGTTTACAACTAATGAAAAACTGTTTTTT
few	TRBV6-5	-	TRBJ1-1	CASRAGTNTEAFF	TGTGCCTCCCGGGCGGGGACGAACACTGAAGCTTTCTTT
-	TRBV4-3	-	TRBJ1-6	CASSQEATGRNSPLHF	TGCGCCAGCAGCCAAGAGGCAACAGGGCGAAATTCACCCCTCCACTTT
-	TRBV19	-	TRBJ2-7	CASSISRGYEQYF	TGTGCCAGTAGTATAAGTCGGGGATACGAGCAGTACTTC
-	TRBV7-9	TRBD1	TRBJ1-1	CASSFWTGGDTEAFF	TGTGCCAGCAGCTTCTGGACAGGGGGAGACACTGAAGCTTTCTTT
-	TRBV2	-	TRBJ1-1	CASTSRGVGNTEAFF	TGTGCCAGCACCTCTAGGGGTGTGGGGAACACTGAAGCTTTCTTT
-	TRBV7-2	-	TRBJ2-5	CASSPKGIRYQETQYF	TGTGCCAGCAGCCCCAAGGGGATCAGGTACCAAGAGACCCAGTACTTC
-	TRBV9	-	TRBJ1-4	CASSPGQFSEKLFF	TGTGCCAGCAGTCCCGGACAGTTTAGTGAAAAACTGTTTTTT
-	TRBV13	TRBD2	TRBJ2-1	CASSLFAGGPDEQFF	TGTGCCAGCAGCTTATTTGCGGGAGGGCCGGATGAGCAGTTCTTC
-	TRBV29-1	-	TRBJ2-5	CSVGFGGGRGETQYF	TGCAGCGTTGGTTTCGGGGGTGGCCGGGGGGAGACCCAGTACTTC
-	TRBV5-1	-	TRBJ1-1	CASSPGLSPVNTEAFF	TGCGCCAGCAGCCCTGGGCTCTCTCCGGTGAACACTGAAGCTTTCTTT
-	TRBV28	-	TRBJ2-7	CASSPPGDSLYEQYF	TGTGCCAGCAGTCCACCGGGGGACTCCTTATACGAGCAGTACTTC
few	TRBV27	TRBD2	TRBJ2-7	CASRPGLAAYEQYF	TGTGCCAGCAGGCCGGGACTAGCAGCCTACGAGCAGTACTTC
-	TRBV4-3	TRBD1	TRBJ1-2	CASSQDWQGANYGYTF	TGCGCCAGCAGCCAAGATTGGCAGGGGGCTAACTATGGCTACACCTTC
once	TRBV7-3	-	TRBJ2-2	CASSPRQLNTGELFF	TGTGCCAGCAGCCCCCGACAGCTTAACACCGGGGAGCTGTTTTTT
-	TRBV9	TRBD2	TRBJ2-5	CASSVAGRGETQYF	TGTGCCAGCAGCGTAGCGGGGAGGGGAGAGACCCAGTACTTC
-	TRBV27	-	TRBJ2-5	CASSPTRRGETQYF	TGTGCCAGCAGCCCCACACGGAGGGGAGAGACCCAGTACTTC
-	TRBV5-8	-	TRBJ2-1	CASSLVGGYNEQFF	TGTGCCAGCAGCTTGGTGGGGGGATACAATGAGCAGTTCTTC
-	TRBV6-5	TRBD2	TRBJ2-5	CASSYYSGGAETQYF	TGTGCCAGCAGTTACTATAGCGGGGGAGCCGAGACCCAGTACTTC
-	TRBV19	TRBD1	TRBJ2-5	CASSIRGTGTQYF	TGTGCCAGTAGTATCCGGGGGACAGGGACCCAGTACTTC
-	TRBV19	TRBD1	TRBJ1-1	CASSNRQGSTEAFF	TGTGCCAGTAGTAACAGACAGGGGTCGACTGAAGCTTTCTTT
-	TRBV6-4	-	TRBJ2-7	CASRTWKGSYEQYF	TGTGCCAGCAGGACATGGAAGGGGTCTTACGAGCAGTACTTC
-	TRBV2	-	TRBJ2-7	CASSELSRQYF	TGTGCCAGCAGTGAACTTAGCAGGCAGTACTTC
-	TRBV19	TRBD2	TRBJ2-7	CASSTLSGRDLYEQYF	TGTGCCAGTAGTACCCTTAGCGGGAGGGACTTGTACGAGCAGTACTTC
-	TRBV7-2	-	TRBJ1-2	CASSLGTGANYGYTF	TGTGCCAGCAGCTTAGGGACGGGGGCTAACTATGGCTACACCTTC
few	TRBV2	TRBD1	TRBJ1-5	CASSGDRMRGQHF	TGTGCCAGCAGTGGGGACAGGATGCGTGGCCAGCATTTT
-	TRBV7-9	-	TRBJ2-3	CASSLGGLPEGTDTQYF	TGTGCCAGCAGCTTAGGAGGCCTTCCGGAGGGCACAGATACGCAGTATTTT
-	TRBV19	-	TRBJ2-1	CASKLHRDGEQFF	TGTGCCAGTAAGTTGCACAGGGACGGCGAGCAGTTCTTC
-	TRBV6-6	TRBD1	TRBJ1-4	CASRGQTEKLFF	TGTGCCAGCAGGGGACAGACAGAAAAACTGTTTTTT
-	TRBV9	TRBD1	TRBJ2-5	CASSPSSGQHGETQYF	TGTGCCAGCAGCCCCAGTTCGGGACAGCATGGAGAGACCCAGTACTTC
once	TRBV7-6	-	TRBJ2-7	CASSAQEGYYEQYF	TGTGCCAGCAGCGCCCAGGAGGGATACTACGAGCAGTACTTC
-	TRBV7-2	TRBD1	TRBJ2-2	CASSLGQGAASGELFF	TGTGCCAGCAGCTTGGGACAGGGGGCCGCTTCCGGGGAGCTGTTTTTT
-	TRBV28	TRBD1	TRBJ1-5	CASSETGDSNQPQHF	TGTGCCAGCAGCGAAACAGGGGATAGCAATCAGCCCCAGCATTTT
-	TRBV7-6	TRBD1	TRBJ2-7	CASSFGTALGEQYF	TGTGCCAGCAGCTTCGGGACAGCCCTTGGAGAGCAGTACTTC
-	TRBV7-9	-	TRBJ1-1	CASSLRQAGLNTEAFF	TGTGCCAGCAGCCTCAGACAGGCAGGGTTGAACACTGAAGCTTTCTTT
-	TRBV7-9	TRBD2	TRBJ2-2	CASSYYSGRNTGELFF	TGTGCCAGCAGCTACTATAGCGGGAGGAACACCGGGGAGCTGTTTTTT
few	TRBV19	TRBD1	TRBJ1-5	CASSSIGQGLLGNQPQHF	TGTGCCAGTAGTTCGATCGGACAGGGGCTTTTGGGCAATCAGCCCCAGCATTTT
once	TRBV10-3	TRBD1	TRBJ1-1	CAISEASQGAGTEAFF	TGTGCCATCAGTGAAGCATCCCAGGGGGCTGGGACTGAAGCTTTCTTT
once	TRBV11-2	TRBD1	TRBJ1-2	CASSYRGGYTF	TGTGCCAGCAGCTACAGGGGTGGCTACACCTTC
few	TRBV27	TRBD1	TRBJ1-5	CASRPQGAGDMSNQPQHF	TGTGCCAGCAGACCACAGGGGGCAGGTGATATGAGCAATCAGCCCCAGCATTTT
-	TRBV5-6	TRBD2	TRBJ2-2	CASSFGTSGDTGELFF	TGTGCCAGCAGCTTCGGGACTAGCGGGGACACCGGGGAGCTGTTTTTT
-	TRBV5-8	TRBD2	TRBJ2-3	CASSSGLAGGSDTQYF	TGTGCCAGCAGCTCAGGACTAGCGGGAGGCTCAGATACGCAGTATTTT
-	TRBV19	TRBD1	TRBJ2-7	CASRAGGESYEQYF	TGTGCCAGTCGCGCAGGGGGCGAGTCCTACGAGCAGTACTTC
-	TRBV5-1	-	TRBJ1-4	CASSFLGDYNEKLFF	TGCGCCAGCAGCTTTTTAGGGGACTATAATGAAAAACTGTTTTTT
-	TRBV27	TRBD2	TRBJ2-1	CASSLSSGGNEQFF	TGTGCCAGCAGTTTATCGTCGGGAGGCAATGAGCAGTTCTTC
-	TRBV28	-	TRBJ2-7	CASTTGLREQYF	TGTGCCAGCACCACGGGACTGCGCGAGCAGTACTTC
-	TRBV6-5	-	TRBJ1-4	CASSYSETIEGKLFF	TGTGCCAGCAGTTACTCGGAGACCATTGAGGGAAAACTGTTTTTT
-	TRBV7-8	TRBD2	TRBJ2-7	CASSLATSGMEYEQYF	TGTGCCAGCAGCTTAGCGACTAGCGGGATGGAATACGAGCAGTACTTC